Listed below are T cell receptor beta chains from one sample, sequenced in a study of identical twins. MiXCR, run by TCRdb on the 5' RACE reads, gives a single entry per CDR3 protein. Of 1.5 million or so distinct CDR3 sequences listed, under 35% are singletons. The sequencing input was cord blood. The receptors were sampled from a newborn girl in good health. Both conserved end residues are part of each CDR3. D genes are given only for firm matches. Not all rows give a size; the values are once, few, many and, for expanded clones, a class.

D	V	J	size	CDR3	DNA
TRBD2	TRBV20-1	TRBJ2-3	NA	CSARDPRLAGGDTQYF	TGCAGTGCTAGAGATCCCCGACTAGCGGGGGGAGATACGCAGTATTTT
TRBD1	TRBV6-5	TRBJ2-3	NA	CASSSFSGQGGTDTQYF	TGTGCCAGCAGTTCCTTCTCCGGACAGGGAGGAACAGATACGCAGTATTTT
TRBD1	TRBV19	TRBJ1-2	NA	CASLDRGSDGYTF	TGTGCCAGCCTGGACAGGGGGTCGGATGGCTACACCTTC
NA	TRBV7-2	TRBJ2-4	few	CASSLAEGYIRAKNIQYF	TGTGCCAGCAGCTTAGCGGAGGGATACATTCGAGCCAAAAACATTCAGTACTTC
NA	TRBV7-2	TRBJ2-7	few	CASSLQGTLRVYEQYF	TGTGCCAGCAGCTTGCAAGGGACTCTTCGAGTCTACGAGCAGTACTTC
TRBD2	TRBV5-1	TRBJ2-1	few	CASSLSGGALGEQFF	TGCGCCAGCAGCTTGAGCGGGGGGGCCTTAGGTGAGCAGTTCTTC
NA	TRBV28	TRBJ2-7	NA	CATMSTTSYEQYF	TGTGCCACCATGAGTACTACCTCCTACGAGCAGTACTTC
TRBD2	TRBV20-1	TRBJ2-1	few	CSARAPLAGGLNEQFF	TGCAGTGCTAGAGCCCCGTTAGCGGGGGGGCTCAATGAGCAGTTCTTC
TRBD1	TRBV7-8	TRBJ1-5	NA	CASSPGQGYNQPQHF	TGTGCCAGCAGCCCCGGACAGGGTTACAATCAGCCCCAGCATTTT
NA	TRBV29-1	TRBJ2-5	few	CSVLASNEQYF	TGCAGCGTTCTAGCGAGCAATGAGCAGTACTTC
TRBD2	TRBV4-2	TRBJ2-3	NA	CASSQDRGGGQADTQYF	TGTGCCAGCAGCCAAGATCGGGGCGGGGGGCAAGCAGATACGCAGTATTTT
NA	TRBV3-1	TRBJ2-7	few	CASRARDRQYNEQYF	TGTGCCAGCAGGGCACGGGACCGACAATACAATGAGCAGTACTTC
NA	TRBV21-1	TRBJ2-3	few	CASSKAGTSAKLSSTDTQYF	TGTGCCAGCAGCAAAGCCGGGACTAGCGCTAAACTATCTAGCACAGATACGCAGTATTTT
TRBD1	TRBV28	TRBJ2-7	few	CASSLRGQGADEQYF	TGTGCCAGCAGTTTAAGGGGACAGGGGGCCGACGAGCAGTACTTC